This T cell receptor beta chain comes out of a study of technical replicates of blood from several donors. Using immunoSEQ multiplex PCR, the repertoire was profiled, and TCRdb retains in-frame clones only, with some absent. The sample holds tens of thousands of clones, less than 99% seen once. The clonotype comes from a human donor in good health. The sample was T cells isolated from PBMCs.

CDR3 sequence reads: CASREGNTIYF. The DNA for the CDR3 is TGTGCCAGCCGAGAGGGAAACACCATATATTTT. The chain is built from TRBV2 and TRBJ1-3; unclear D gene. CDR3 size: 11 residues. Trimming shortened V by 8 bases and J by 4 bases, and 6 bases separated the two germline ends. Germline-derived CDR1 and CDR2 are SNHLY and FYNNEI.